This record looks at one T cell receptor (beta chain) sequence and its context. This sample stems from a study of T cell repertoires in aging, cancer and after chemotherapy. The wider study: Pre- and post-chemotherapy samples were paired from chronic lymphocytic leukemia patients treated with fludarabine- or bendamustine-based regimens.

TCR beta rearrangements were amplified from peripheral blood genomic DNA. TRB rearrangements spanning V, D and J were amplified using mixed TRB-A/B primers. Each CDR3 protein is one row after TCRdb ran MiXCR on the multiplex PCR reads. This table has some 5,000 distinct CDR3 sequences, 23% appearing once. The V gene's germline CDR1 is ENHRY and CDR2 SYGVKD. The CDR3 sequence is 14 residues long. Trimming pared 3 bases from V and 2 bases from J, leaving 11 bases between. Sequenced input: blood. The chain links TRBV10-3 to TRBJ2-7; maybe TRBD1 (6 bases). The receptor comes from a human donor with a blood cancer. In nucleotides, the CDR3 is TGTGCCATCAGTGATTCCGGACAGCCCTACGAGCAGTACTTC. Translating it yields CAISDSGQPYEQYF.